Following are 10 T cell receptor beta chains from one sample sequenced in a study of identical twins (dated by TCRdb to the mid-2010s). Receptor amplification or capture employed 5' RACE. TCRdb lists the instrument as Illumina HiSeq 2000. TCRdb trimmed public reads at Q25 via fastp, called clones via MiXCR and kept in-frame beta chains. CDR3 protein duplicates are merged, each entry listing the most common genes and DNA. The sample table shows hundreds of thousands of distinct CDR3 sequences, and about 18% are seen once. The top ten hold less than 15% of the sample. These data also featured in a second study, about T cells expressing NK-cell markers.

The material sequenced was PBMCs. These receptor sequences come from a woman aged 18-30 years in good health.

V usage is TRBV6-2 or TRBV6-3 and J usage is TRBJ2-2; 10 nucleotides agree with TRBD1. This CDR3 spans 14 amino acids. CDR1 and CDR2 from the germline V gene are MNHEY and SVGEGT. After removal of 8 bases from V and 6 bases from J, the junction contained 6 bases not matched to a gene. The CDR3 region has the DNA TGTGCCAGCCATAGGACAGGGGGTGCCGGGGAGCTGTTTTTT. Translating it yields CASHRTGGAGELFF.

This clonotype was seen more than once but under ten times. V and J are TRBV7-2 and TRBJ2-1, with 7 bases matching TRBD2. This CDR3 contains 16 residues. Germline V gene sequence: CDR1 SGHTA, CDR2 FQGNSA. V was pared by 6 bases and J by 6 bases, with 14 bases of the junction left unmatched. CDR3 bases: TGTGCCAGCAGTTTCCTGGGCGGGAGTGTGAGCAATGAGCAGTTCTTC. It translates to CASSFLGGSVSNEQFF. The whole variable domain, filled in from reference TRBV7-2 and TRBJ2-1, reads GAGVSQSPSNKVTEKGKDVELRCDPISGHTALYWYRQSLGQGLEFLIYFQGNSAPDKSGLPSDRFSAERTGGSVSTLTIQRTQQEDSAVYLCASSFLGGSVSNEQFFGPGTRLTVL.

This clonotype was observed a few times. V is TRBV6-5 and J is TRBJ1-6; D call uncertain. The V end lost 3 bases, the J end lost 6 bases, and 12 bases lay between the germline ends. The CDR3 runs to 15 residues. CDR1 is MNHEY, CDR2 SVGAGI, per germline. CDR3 sequence (DNA): TGTGCCAGCAGTTATAATCCGGCGAGTAATTCACCCCTCCACTTT. Translated, it gives CASSYNPASNSPLHF.

This clonotype was recorded only once. The chain is built from TRBV7-9 and TRBJ2-1, with D perhaps matching TRBD2 (6 bases). Germline-derived CDR1 and CDR2 are SEHNR and FQNEAQ (reference sequence). Trimming took off 2 bases at V and 5 bases at J, with 16 bases between the two ends. The CDR3 sequence is 16 residues long. The CDR3: CASSLLIGSSDNEQFF. The CDR3 DNA follows: TGTGCCAGCAGCTTATTGATCGGGAGTAGCGACAATGAGCAGTTCTTC.

This clonotype was observed a handful of times. This sequence joins TRBV6-2 or TRBV6-3 and TRBJ1-1, with TRBD1 identical over 9 bases. Germline V gives CDR1 MNHEY, CDR2 SVGEGT. There are 17 residues in the CDR3. Trimming removed 7 bases from V and 1 base from J; junction bases left unmatched: 13. The DNA of the CDR3 is TGTGCCAGCACCCCACAGGGGGCTGGCTATAGGAACACTGAAGCTTTCTTT. Protein sequence: CASTPQGAGYRNTEAFF.

This chain connects TRBV12-3 or TRBV12-4 to TRBJ1-2; 8 bases line up with TRBD1. This CDR3 comprises 15 residues. The V and J ends lost 6 bases and 7 bases, in that order; junction bases with no gene match: 13. This CDR3 is CASRHPGQGGSGYTF. CDR3 DNA sequence: TGTGCCAGCAGGCACCCCGGACAGGGTGGCTCTGGCTACACCTTC.

In its sample, this clonotype was seen a few times. The chain has TRBV9 and TRBJ2-3; tentative D call: TRBD1 (6 bases). Per the germline V gene, CDR1 is SGDLS and CDR2 is YYNGEE. Deletions cut 1 base from V and 0 bases from J, with 15 bases between. This CDR3 has 17 amino acids. The CDR3 coding sequence is TGTGCCAGCAGCGTACTTGGGTTGGGGGCCAGCACAGATACGCAGTATTTT. Protein product: CASSVLGLGASTDTQYF.

The chain has TRBV15 and TRBJ2-1, with TRBD1 matching 8 bases. Germline V gene sequence: CDR1 LNHNV, CDR2 YYDKDF (reference sequence). After removal of 2 bases from V and 6 bases from J, the junction contained 9 bases not matched to a gene. This CDR3 is 16 amino acids long. This chain's CDR3 is CATSRPDRVEINEQFF. The CDR3 nucleotides are TGTGCCACCAGCAGACCGGACAGGGTGGAAATCAATGAGCAGTTCTTC.

The CDR3 spells CASRPHDREGSSYNEQFF. CDR3 bases: TGTGCCAGCAGGCCTCATGATCGGGAGGGAAGCTCCTACAATGAGCAGTTCTTC. J is TRBJ2-1 and V is TRBV11-1, with 8 bases matching TRBD2. CDR3 length equals 18 residues. V was pared by 6 bases and J by 0 bases, with 13 bases of the junction left unmatched. The germline gives CDR1 SGHAT, CDR2 FQDESV (reference sequence).

The rearrangement links TRBV20-1 to TRBJ2-7; D is possibly TRBD2 (5 bases). The CDR3 is 14 residues long. Germline values: CDR1 DFQATT, CDR2 SNEGSKA (reference sequence). Trimming took off 3 bases at V and 0 bases at J, with 12 bases between the two ends. CDR3 coding DNA: TGCAGTGCTAGGAGGGAGCCCTTCTCCTACGAGCAGTACTTC. Protein: CSARREPFSYEQYF.